This T cell receptor beta chain originates from a study of spatial heterogeneity in lung cancer. Looking at the study overall: Each time, sequencing found more beta-chain sequences than alpha-chain sequences.

The sample's time point: sample taken at primary tumor resection. Some 72 TRACERx patients with early, untreated non-small cell lung cancer donated samples. The authors sequenced whole RNA from tumor, nontumor lung or frozen PBMC without sorting. General study findings and limits: Ubiquitous expanded tumor TCRs were observed in blood more at resection than follow-up.

Each CDR3 protein is one row after TCRdb ran MiXCR on the 5' RACE reads. Among over 50,000 distinct CDR3 sequences, roughly 5.9% were seen once, and the ten largest hold approximately 14%. The germline V gene encodes CDR1 MNHEY and CDR2 SVGEGT. The CDR3 loop spans 13 amino acids. V lost 4 bases, J lost 5 bases, and 11 bases lay in between. This clonotype was seen repeatedly, ten times or more. Its target is unknown. The TCR sequence derives from a female donor with early-stage non-small cell lung cancer. The rearrangement joins TRBV6-2 or TRBV6-3 to TRBJ2-5; D is ambiguous. This specimen consisted of PBMCs, obtained at surgery. The CDR3 region is CASSSVNLETQYF. As DNA, the CDR3 is TGTGCCAGCAGTTCAGTCAACTTGGAGACCCAGTACTTC.